Below, 2 T cell receptor beta chains from the same sample are listed, as sequenced in a study of T-cell memory formation after mild COVID-19. TCRdb re-called the 5' RACE reads through MiXCR, storing one row per CDR3 protein. The repertoire holds around 500,000 distinct CDR3 sequences, roughly 18% seen once, with roughly 12% in the top ten. The material sequenced was PBMCs or a T cell subset sorted from them (not recorded which). All receptors derive from an adult woman who had mild COVID-19 (a few samples of this study predate the infection). Cell type and time point are not known.

The J gene is TRBJ2-2, the V gene TRBV9; D gene uncertain. Trimming cost V 4 bases and J 2 bases, with 9 bases left between them. Per the germline V gene, CDR1 is SGDLS and CDR2 is YYNGEE. The CDR3 has 14 residues. CDR3 sequence reads: CASSMYSNTGELFF. CDR3 sequence (DNA): TGTGCCAGCAGCATGTACAGTAACACCGGGGAGCTGTTTTTT.

This clonotype was seen a few times. The V gene is TRBV5-1, the J gene TRBJ2-3; 10 bases map to TRBD2. Trimming removed 2 bases from V and 5 bases from J; junction bases left unmatched: 8. Per the germline V gene, CDR1 is SGHRS and CDR2 is YFSETQ. This CDR3 contains 16 residues. DNA of the CDR3: TGCGCCAGCAGCTTTTACAGCGGGGGGGCCGGAGATACGCAGTATTTT. Protein: CASSFYSGGAGDTQYF.